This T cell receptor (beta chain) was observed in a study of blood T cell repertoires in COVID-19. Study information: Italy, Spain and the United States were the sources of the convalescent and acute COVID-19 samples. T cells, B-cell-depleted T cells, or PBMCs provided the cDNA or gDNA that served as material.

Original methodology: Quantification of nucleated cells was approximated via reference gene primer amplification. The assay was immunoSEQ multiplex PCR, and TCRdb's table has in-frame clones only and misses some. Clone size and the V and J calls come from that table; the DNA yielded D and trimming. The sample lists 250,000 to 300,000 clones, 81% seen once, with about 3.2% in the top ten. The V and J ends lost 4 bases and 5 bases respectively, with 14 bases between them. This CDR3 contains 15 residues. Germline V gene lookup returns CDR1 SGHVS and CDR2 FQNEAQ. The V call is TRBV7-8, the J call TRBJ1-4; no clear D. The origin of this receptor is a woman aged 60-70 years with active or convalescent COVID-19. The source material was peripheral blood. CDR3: CASSYLDSRNEKLFF. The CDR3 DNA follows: TGTGCCAGCAGCTACCTGGACTCACGAAATGAAAAACTGTTTTTT.